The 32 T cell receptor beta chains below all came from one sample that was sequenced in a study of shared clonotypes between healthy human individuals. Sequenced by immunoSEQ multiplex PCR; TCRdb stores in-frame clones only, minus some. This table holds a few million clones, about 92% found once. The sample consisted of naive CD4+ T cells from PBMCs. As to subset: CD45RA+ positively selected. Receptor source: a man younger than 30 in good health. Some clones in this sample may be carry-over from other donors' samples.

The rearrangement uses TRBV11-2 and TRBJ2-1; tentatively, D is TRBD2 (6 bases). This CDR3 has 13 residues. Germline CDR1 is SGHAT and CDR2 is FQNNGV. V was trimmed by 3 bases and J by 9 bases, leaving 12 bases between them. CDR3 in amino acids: CASSLTGVGEQFF. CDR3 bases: TGTGCCAGCAGCTTGACGGGAGTCGGTGAGCAGTTCTTC. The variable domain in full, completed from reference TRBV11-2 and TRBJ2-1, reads EAGVAQSPRYKIIEKRQSVAFWCNPISGHATLYWYQQILGQGPKLLIQFQNNGVVDDSQLPKDRFSAERLKGVDSTLKIQPAKLEDSAVYLCASSLTGVGEQFFGPGTRLTVL.

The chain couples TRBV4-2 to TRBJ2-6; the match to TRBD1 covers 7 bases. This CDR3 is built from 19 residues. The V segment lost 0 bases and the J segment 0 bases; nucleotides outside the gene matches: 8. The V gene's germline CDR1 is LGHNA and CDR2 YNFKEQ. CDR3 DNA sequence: TGTGCCAGCAGCCAAGATGGGGACAGTGCCAACTCTGGGGCCAACGTCCTGACTTTC. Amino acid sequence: CASSQDGDSANSGANVLTF.

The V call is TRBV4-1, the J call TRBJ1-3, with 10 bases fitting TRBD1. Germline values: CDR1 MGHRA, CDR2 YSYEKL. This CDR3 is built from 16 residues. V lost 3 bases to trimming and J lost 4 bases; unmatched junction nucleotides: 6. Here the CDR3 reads CASSHIWDRGGNTIYF. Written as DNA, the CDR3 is TGCGCCAGCAGCCACATCTGGGACAGGGGCGGAAACACCATATATTTT.

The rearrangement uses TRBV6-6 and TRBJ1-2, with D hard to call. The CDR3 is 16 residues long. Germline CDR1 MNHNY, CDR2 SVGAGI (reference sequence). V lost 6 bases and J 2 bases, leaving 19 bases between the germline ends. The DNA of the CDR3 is TGTGCCAGCAGCCAGAAACGTTCTACTTCAAACTATGGCTACACCTTC. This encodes CASSQKRSTSNYGYTF.

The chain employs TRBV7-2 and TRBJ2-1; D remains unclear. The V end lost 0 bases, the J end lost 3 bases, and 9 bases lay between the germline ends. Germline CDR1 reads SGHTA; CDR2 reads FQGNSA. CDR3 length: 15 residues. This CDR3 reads CASSLAGRNYNEQFF. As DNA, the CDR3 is TGTGCCAGCAGCTTAGCGGGAAGGAACTACAATGAGCAGTTCTTC.

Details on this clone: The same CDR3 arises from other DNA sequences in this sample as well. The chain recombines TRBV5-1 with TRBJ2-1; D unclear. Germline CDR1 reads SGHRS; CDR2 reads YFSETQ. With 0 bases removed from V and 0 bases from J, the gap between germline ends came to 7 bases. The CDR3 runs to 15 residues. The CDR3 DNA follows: TGCGCCAGCAGCTTGGCGCCTAGCTCCTACAATGAGCAGTTCTTC. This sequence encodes CASSLAPSSYNEQFF.

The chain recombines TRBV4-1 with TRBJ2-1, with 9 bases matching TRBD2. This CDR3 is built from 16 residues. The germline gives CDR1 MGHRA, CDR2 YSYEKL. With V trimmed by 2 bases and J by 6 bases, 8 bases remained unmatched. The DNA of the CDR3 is TGCGCCAGCAGCCAAATTGGATTGGGACTAGCCAATGAGCAGTTCTTC. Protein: CASSQIGLGLANEQFF.

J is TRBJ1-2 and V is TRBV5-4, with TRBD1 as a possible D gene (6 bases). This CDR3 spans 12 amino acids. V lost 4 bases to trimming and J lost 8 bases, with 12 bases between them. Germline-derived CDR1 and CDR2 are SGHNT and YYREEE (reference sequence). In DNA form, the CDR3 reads TGTGCCAGCAGCCTCACAGGGTTCGGCTACACCTTC. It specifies CASSLTGFGYTF.

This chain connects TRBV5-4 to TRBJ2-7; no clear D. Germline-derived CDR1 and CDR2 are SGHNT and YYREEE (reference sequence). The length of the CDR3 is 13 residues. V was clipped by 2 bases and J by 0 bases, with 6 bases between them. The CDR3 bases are TGTGCCAGCAGCTTTAAGAACTCCTACGAGCAGTACTTC. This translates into CASSFKNSYEQYF.

CDR3 coding DNA: TGTGCCAGCAGCCTCCCAGGGGCCCAAGAGACCCAGTACTTC. It encodes CASSLPGAQETQYF. This sequence joins TRBV5-4 and TRBJ2-5, with D possibly matching TRBD1 (6 bases). Trimming shortened V by 4 bases and J by 1 base, and 11 bases separated the two germline ends. CDR1 is SGHNT and CDR2 is YYREEE in the germline V gene (reference sequence). The CDR3 is 14 amino acids.

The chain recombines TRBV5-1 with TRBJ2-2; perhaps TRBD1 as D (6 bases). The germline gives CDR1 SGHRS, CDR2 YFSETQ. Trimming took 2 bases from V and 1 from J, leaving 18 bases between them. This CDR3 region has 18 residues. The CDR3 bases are TGCGCCAGCAGCTTCCTTATACCGGGACAAGGGAACACCGGGGAGCTGTTTTTT. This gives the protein CASSFLIPGQGNTGELFF. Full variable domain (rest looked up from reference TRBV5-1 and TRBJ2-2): KAGVTQTPRYLIKTRGQQVTLSCSPISGHRSVSWYQQTPGQGLQFLFEYFSETQRNKGNFPGRFSGRQFSNSRSEMNVSTLELGDSALYLCASSFLIPGQGNTGELFFGEGSRLTVL.

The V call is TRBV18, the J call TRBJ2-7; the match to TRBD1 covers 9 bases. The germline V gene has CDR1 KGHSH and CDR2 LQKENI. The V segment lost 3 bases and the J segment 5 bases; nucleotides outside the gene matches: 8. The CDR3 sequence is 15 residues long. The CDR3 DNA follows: TGTGCCAGCTCACCCGACAGGGGGGGAGTCCACGAGCAGTACTTC. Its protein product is CASSPDRGGVHEQYF.

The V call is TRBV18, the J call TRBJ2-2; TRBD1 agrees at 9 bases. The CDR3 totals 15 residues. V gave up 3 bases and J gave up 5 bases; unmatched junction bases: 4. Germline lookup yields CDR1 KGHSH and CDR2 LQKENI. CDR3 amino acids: CASSPGQGRTGELFF. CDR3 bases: TGTGCCAGCTCACCGGGACAGGGACGGACCGGGGAGCTGTTTTTT.

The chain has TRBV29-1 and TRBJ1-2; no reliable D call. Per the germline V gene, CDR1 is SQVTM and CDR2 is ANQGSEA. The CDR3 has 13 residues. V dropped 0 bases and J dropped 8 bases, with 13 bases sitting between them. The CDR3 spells CSVEDLIGSGYTF. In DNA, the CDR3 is TGCAGCGTTGAAGATCTTATAGGAAGCGGCTACACCTTC.

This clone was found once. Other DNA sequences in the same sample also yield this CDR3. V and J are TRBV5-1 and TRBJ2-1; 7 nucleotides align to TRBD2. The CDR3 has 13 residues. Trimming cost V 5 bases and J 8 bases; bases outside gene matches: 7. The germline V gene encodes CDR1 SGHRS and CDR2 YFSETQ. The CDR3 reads CASSWQGGDEQFF. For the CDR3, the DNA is TGCGCCAGCAGTTGGCAGGGAGGGGATGAGCAGTTCTTC. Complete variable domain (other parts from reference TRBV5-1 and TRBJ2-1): KAGVTQTPRYLIKTRGQQVTLSCSPISGHRSVSWYQQTPGQGLQFLFEYFSETQRNKGNFPGRFSGRQFSNSRSEMNVSTLELGDSALYLCASSWQGGDEQFFGPGTRLTVL.

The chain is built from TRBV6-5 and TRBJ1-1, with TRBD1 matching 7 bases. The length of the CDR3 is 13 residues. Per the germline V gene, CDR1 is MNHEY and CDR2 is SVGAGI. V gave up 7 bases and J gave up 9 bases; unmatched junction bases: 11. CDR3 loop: CASTPATGRKAFF. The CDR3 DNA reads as TGTGCCAGCACTCCAGCGACAGGGCGAAAAGCTTTCTTT.

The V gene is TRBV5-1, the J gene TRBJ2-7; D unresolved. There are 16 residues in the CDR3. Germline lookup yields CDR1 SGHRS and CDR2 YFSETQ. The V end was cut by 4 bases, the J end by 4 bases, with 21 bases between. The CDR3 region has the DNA TGCGCCAGCAGCCTAGGATACTCCCGTGCCTTATACGAGCAGTACTTC. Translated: CASSLGYSRALYEQYF.

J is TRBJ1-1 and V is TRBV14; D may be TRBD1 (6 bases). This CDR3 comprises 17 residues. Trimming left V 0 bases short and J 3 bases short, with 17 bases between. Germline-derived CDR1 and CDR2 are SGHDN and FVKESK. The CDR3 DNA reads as TGTGCCAGCAGCCAAGAGGCCAGGGGCCCCCGGGACACTGAAGCTTTCTTT. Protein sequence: CASSQEARGPRDTEAFF. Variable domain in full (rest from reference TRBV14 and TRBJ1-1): EAGVTQFPSHSVIEKGQTVTLRCDPISGHDNLYWYRRVMGKEIKFLLHFVKESKQDESGMPNNRFLAERTGGTYSTLKVQPAELEDSGVYFCASSQEARGPRDTEAFFGQGTRLTVV.

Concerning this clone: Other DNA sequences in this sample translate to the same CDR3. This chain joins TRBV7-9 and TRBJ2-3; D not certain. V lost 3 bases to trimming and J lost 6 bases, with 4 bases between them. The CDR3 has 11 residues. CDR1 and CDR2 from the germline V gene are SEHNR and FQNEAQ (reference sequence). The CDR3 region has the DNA TGTGCCAGCAGCTTTTTGGATACGCAGTATTTT. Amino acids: CASSFLDTQYF.

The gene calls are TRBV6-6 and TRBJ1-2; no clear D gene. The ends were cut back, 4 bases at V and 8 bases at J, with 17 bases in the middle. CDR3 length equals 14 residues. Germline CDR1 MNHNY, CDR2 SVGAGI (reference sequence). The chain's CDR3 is CASSSPPVAGGYTF. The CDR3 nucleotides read TGTGCCAGCAGTTCCCCGCCGGTCGCGGGGGGCTACACCTTC.

The CDR3 sequence: CASSLEGSGIRNEQFF. As DNA, the CDR3 is TGTGCCAGCAGCTTAGAGGGGAGTGGGATAAGGAATGAGCAGTTCTTC. The rearrangement uses TRBV7-9 and TRBJ2-1; D is tentatively TRBD1 or TRBD2 (5 bases each). Germline V gene sequence: CDR1 SEHNR, CDR2 FQNEAQ (reference sequence). Between the trimmed V and J ends, which lost 1 base and 7 bases, there was a span of 17 bases. This CDR3 has 16 residues.

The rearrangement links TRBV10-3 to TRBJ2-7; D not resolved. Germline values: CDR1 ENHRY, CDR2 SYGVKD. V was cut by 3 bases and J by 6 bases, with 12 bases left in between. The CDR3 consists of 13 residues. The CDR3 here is CAISDRNFREQYF. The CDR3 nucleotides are TGTGCCATCAGTGATAGGAATTTTCGCGAGCAGTACTTC.

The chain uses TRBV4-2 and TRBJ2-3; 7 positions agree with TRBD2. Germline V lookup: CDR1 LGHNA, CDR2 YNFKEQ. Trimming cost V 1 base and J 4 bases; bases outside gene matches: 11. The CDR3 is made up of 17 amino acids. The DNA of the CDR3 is TGTGCCAGCAGCCAAGGGAGGCGGGAGATCCGCCCAGATACGCAGTATTTT. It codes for CASSQGRREIRPDTQYF.

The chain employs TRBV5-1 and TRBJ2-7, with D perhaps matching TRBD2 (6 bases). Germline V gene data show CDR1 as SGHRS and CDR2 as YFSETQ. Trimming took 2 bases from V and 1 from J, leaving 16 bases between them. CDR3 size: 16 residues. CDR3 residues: CASSLSAGSGSYEQYF. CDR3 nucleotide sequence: TGCGCCAGCAGCTTATCTGCCGGGAGTGGGTCCTACGAGCAGTACTTC. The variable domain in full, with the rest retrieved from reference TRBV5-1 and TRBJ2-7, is KAGVTQTPRYLIKTRGQQVTLSCSPISGHRSVSWYQQTPGQGLQFLFEYFSETQRNKGNFPGRFSGRQFSNSRSEMNVSTLELGDSALYLCASSLSAGSGSYEQYFGPGTRLTVT.

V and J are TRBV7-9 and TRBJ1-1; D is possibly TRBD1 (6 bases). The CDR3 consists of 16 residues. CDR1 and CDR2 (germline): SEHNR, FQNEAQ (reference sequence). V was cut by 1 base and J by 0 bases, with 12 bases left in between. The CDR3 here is CASSLGGARLNTEAFF. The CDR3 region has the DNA TGTGCCAGCAGCTTAGGGGGGGCCCGATTGAACACTGAAGCTTTCTTT.

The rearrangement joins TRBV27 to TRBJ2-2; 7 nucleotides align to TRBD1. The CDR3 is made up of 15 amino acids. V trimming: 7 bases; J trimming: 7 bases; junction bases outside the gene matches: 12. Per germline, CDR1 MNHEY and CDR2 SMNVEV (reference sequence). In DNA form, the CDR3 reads TGTGCCAGCAAGGGACAGACGTTAGTTGGCGGGGAGCTGTTTTTT. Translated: CASKGQTLVGGELFF.

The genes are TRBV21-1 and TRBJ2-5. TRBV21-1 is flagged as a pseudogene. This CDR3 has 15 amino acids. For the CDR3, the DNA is TGTGCCAGCAGCAAAGCGGAGATGGGCGAAGAGACCCAGTACTTC. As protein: CASSKAEMGEETQYF.

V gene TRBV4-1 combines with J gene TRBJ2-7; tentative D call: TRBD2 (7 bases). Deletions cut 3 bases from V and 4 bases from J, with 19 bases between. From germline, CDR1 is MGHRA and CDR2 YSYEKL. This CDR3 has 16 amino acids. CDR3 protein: CASSHPGGGARYEQYF. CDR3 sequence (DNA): TGCGCCAGCAGCCACCCCGGTGGGGGGGCGAGGTACGAGCAGTACTTC.

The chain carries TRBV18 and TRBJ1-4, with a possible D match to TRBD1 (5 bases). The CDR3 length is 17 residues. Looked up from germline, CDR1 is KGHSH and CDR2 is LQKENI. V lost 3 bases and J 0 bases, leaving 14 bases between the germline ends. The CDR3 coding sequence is TGTGCCAGCTCACCTAATTGGGACCCCGCAACTAATGAAAAACTGTTTTTT. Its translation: CASSPNWDPATNEKLFF.

The CDR3 nucleotides read TGTGCCAGCAGCTTAGCCCCGGACCCCCCAGTGCGGGGCTACACCTTC. Translation gives CASSLAPDPPVRGYTF. The gene calls are TRBV7-8 and TRBJ1-2; D call uncertain. Deletions cut 0 bases from V and 8 bases from J, with 19 bases between. This CDR3 has 16 amino acids. Germline CDR1 SGHVS, CDR2 FQNEAQ.

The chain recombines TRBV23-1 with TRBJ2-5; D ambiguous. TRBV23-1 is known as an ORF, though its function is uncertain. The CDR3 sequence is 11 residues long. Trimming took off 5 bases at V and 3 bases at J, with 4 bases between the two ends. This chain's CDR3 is CASSIEETQYF. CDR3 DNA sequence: TGCGCCAGCAGTATTGAAGAGACCCAGTACTTC.

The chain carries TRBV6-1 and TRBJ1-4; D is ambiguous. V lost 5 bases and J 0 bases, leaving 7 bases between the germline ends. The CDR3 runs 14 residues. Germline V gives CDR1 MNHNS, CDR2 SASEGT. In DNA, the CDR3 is TGTGCCAGCAGTTCAGTTACAACTAATGAAAAACTGTTTTTT. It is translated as CASSSVTTNEKLFF.